These T cell receptor beta chains were read from a single sample in a study of T cell changes during pregnancy in multiple sclerosis. The repertoire was sequenced with immunoSEQ multiplex PCR; TCRdb's copy has only in-frame clones and lacks some. The table lists some 40,000 clones, about nine tenths of them singletons. The sequencing here drew on CD4+ T cells from peripheral blood mononuclear cells, taken in the third trimester of pregnancy. These receptor sequences come from a female donor in good health, enrolled as a control in a pregnancy study. Each CDR3 is given with its conserved first and last residue. The D gene is left open where the match is weak. Clone size is stated in some rows and not others, as once, few, many or a class when expanded.

V	D	size	length	J	CDR3	DNA
TRBV6-5	TRBD1	.	16	TRBJ1-1	CASSYRAVGGYTEAFF	TGTGCCAGCAGTTACCGGGCGGTAGGGGGCTATACTGAAGCTTTCTTT
TRBV19	.	.	14	TRBJ1-1	CASSTIDRSTEAFF	TGTGCCAGTAGTACGATTGACAGGAGCACTGAAGCTTTCTTT
TRBV27	TRBD2	.	15	TRBJ2-1	CASSPSSGSWYEQFF	TGTGCCAGCAGTCCCTCTAGCGGGAGCTGGTATGAGCAGTTCTTC
TRBV4-1	TRBD2	.	14	TRBJ2-5	CAGQRERSQETQYF	TGCGCCGGACAGCGGGAGAGATCACAAGAGACCCAGTACTTC
TRBV7-2	TRBD1	.	17	TRBJ2-5	CASRLSAGTGVSGTQYF	TGTGCCAGCAGATTAAGCGCCGGGACAGGGGTGTCAGGGACCCAGTACTTC
TRBV7-2	TRBD1	.	17	TRBJ2-2	CASSLGVRGFNTGELFF	TGTGCCAGCAGCTTAGGGGTCAGGGGGTTCAACACCGGGGAGCTGTTTTTT
TRBV6-7	.	once	15	TRBJ1-5	CASSYPGAGYQPQHF	TGTGCCAGCAGTTATCCGGGCGCGGGGTATCAGCCCCAGCATTTT
TRBV11-1	.	.	15	TRBJ2-1	CASSWDSSAYNEQFF	TGTGCCAGCAGCTGGGACTCCTCTGCCTACAATGAGCAGTTCTTC
TRBV4-1	.	once	15	TRBJ1-2	CASSQEVGSGDGYTF	TGCGCCAGCAGCCAAGAAGTCGGCAGCGGAGATGGCTACACCTTC
TRBV29-1	TRBD2	.	14	TRBJ2-1	CSVLKSGNFNEQFF	TGCAGCGTCCTCAAAAGCGGGAATTTCAATGAGCAGTTCTTC
TRBV7-9	.	.	17	TRBJ1-1	CASSSPVYDNWNTEAFF	TGTGCCAGCAGCTCCCCCGTGTACGACAATTGGAACACTGAAGCTTTCTTT
TRBV5-5	.	.	14	TRBJ1-2	CASSLQWGDDGYTF	TGTGCCAGCAGCTTACAGTGGGGAGATGATGGCTACACCTTC
TRBV28	.	once	13	TRBJ2-1	CASSLEAGNEQFF	TGTGCCAGCAGTTTAGAAGCGGGCAATGAGCAGTTCTTC
TRBV28	.	.	12	TRBJ2-3	CASRELTDTQYF	TGTGCCAGCAGGGAGCTCACAGATACGCAGTATTTT
TRBV2	TRBD1	.	15	TRBJ1-5	CASRGQGLLNQPQHF	TGTGCCAGCCGGGGACAGGGATTATTGAATCAGCCCCAGCATTTT
TRBV7-3	TRBD1	.	15	TRBJ2-7	CASSLWTGGSYEQYF	TGTGCCAGCAGCTTGTGGACAGGAGGTTCCTACGAGCAGTACTTC
TRBV5-4	TRBD1	.	14	TRBJ2-5	CASSPGTVQETQYF	TGTGCCAGCAGCCCGGGGACAGTACAAGAGACCCAGTACTTC
TRBV5-1	TRBD2	.	20	TRBJ2-6	CASSPGTSGGESSGANVLTF	TGCGCCAGCAGCCCGGGGACTAGCGGGGGGGAGAGCTCTGGGGCCAACGTCCTGACTTTC
TRBV30	TRBD2	.	14	TRBJ2-7	CAWSVASGHDEQYF	TGTGCCTGGAGTGTAGCTAGCGGGCACGACGAGCAGTACTTC
TRBV6-1	TRBD1	.	15	TRBJ2-3	CASSDLDRLMGTQYF	TGTGCCAGCAGTGACTTGGACAGGCTTATGGGTACGCAGTATTTT
TRBV28	TRBD1	.	16	TRBJ2-4	CASTSGTGKAKNIQYF	TGTGCCAGCACTTCAGGGACAGGGAAAGCCAAAAACATTCAGTACTTC
TRBV11-2	TRBD2	.	16	TRBJ2-7	CASSSPLSGGPDEQYF	TGTGCCAGCAGCTCCCCCCTCAGCGGGGGGCCGGACGAGCAGTACTTC
TRBV6-5	.	.	15	TRBJ2-2	CASSLRGSNTGELFF	TGTGCCAGCAGTCTTCGGGGATCGAACACCGGGGAGCTGTTTTTT
TRBV6-1	.	.	12	TRBJ2-7	CASSPPGYEQYF	TGTGCCAGCAGTCCGCCGGGCTACGAGCAGTACTTC
TRBV19	TRBD1	.	15	TRBJ2-7	CASSIPGQGFYEQYF	TGTGCCAGTAGTATCCCGGGACAGGGTTTCTACGAGCAGTACTTC
TRBV5-1	.	.	14	TRBJ1-2	CASSLVPRDYGYTF	TGCGCCAGCAGCTTGGTTCCCAGGGACTATGGCTACACCTTC
TRBV28	TRBD2	few	15	TRBJ2-7	CASSFSGLAAYEQYF	TGTGCCAGCTCCTTTTCGGGACTAGCGGCCTACGAGCAGTACTTC
TRBV5-1	TRBD2	once	15	TRBJ2-5	CASSFLSGEQETQYF	TGCGCCAGCAGCTTCCTGAGCGGGGAACAAGAGACCCAGTACTTC
TRBV28	TRBD2	.	15	TRBJ2-3	CASSPNSGRPDTQYF	TGTGCCAGCAGCCCCAACAGCGGGAGACCCGATACGCAGTATTTT
TRBV19	.	.	14	TRBJ1-2	CASSIGGALYGYTF	TGTGCCAGTAGTATAGGGGGAGCCCTCTATGGCTACACCTTC
TRBV11-1	.	.	15	TRBJ2-5	CASTPGGAGQETQYF	TGTGCCAGCACCCCCGGAGGGGCGGGACAAGAGACCCAGTACTTC
TRBV6-5	TRBD2	.	15	TRBJ2-7	CASSYTPGLASEQYF	TGTGCCAGCAGTTACACTCCGGGACTAGCTTCCGAGCAGTACTTC
TRBV18	TRBD1	.	14	TRBJ1-4	CASSPVTGIEKLFF	TGTGCCAGCTCACCAGTGACAGGGATTGAAAAACTGTTTTTT
TRBV18	.	.	15	TRBJ2-5	CASSPSYGSGETQYF	TGTGCCAGCTCACCTAGCTACGGGAGCGGTGAGACCCAGTACTTC
TRBV7-9	.	.	12	TRBJ1-1	CASVKGTAEAFF	TGTGCCAGCGTGAAGGGGACTGCGGAAGCTTTCTTT
TRBV28	TRBD2	few	20	TRBJ2-2	CASTSKWVTSGRSGTGELFF	TGTGCCAGCACCTCTAAGTGGGTGACTAGCGGGAGGTCGGGCACCGGGGAGCTGTTTTTT
TRBV15	.	.	15	TRBJ2-1	CATSRAAQGWNEQFF	TGTGCCACCAGCAGAGCCGCACAGGGTTGGAATGAGCAGTTCTTC
TRBV27	TRBD1	.	17	TRBJ2-6	CASTRDRGNSGANVLTF	TGTGCCAGCACCCGGGACAGGGGAAACTCTGGGGCCAACGTCCTGACTTTC
TRBV19	.	.	17	TRBJ1-5	CASTPPGTPKGGQPQHF	TGTGCCAGTACCCCACCCGGGACCCCAAAAGGGGGTCAGCCCCAGCATTTT
TRBV7-8	.	.	13	TRBJ2-7	CASSIPSVGEQYF	TGTGCCAGCAGCATACCTAGCGTTGGTGAGCAGTACTTC
TRBV15	.	.	14	TRBJ1-5	CATSRDRINQPQHF	TGTGCCACCAGCAGGGACAGAATCAATCAGCCCCAGCATTTT
TRBV19	.	.	14	TRBJ1-1	CASTGVYRNTEAFF	TGTGCCAGTACGGGAGTGTATAGGAACACTGAAGCTTTCTTT
TRBV9	TRBD2	few	14	TRBJ2-7	CASSVAAGGLEQYF	TGTGCCAGCAGCGTAGCGGCGGGGGGGCTCGAGCAGTACTTC
TRBV5-1	TRBD1	once	15	TRBJ2-1	CASSHTGTGYNEQFF	TGCGCCAGCAGCCATACCGGGACAGGGTACAATGAGCAGTTCTTC
TRBV19	TRBD1	.	16	TRBJ1-1	CASSMGQGAVYTEAFF	TGTGCCAGTAGTATGGGCCAGGGGGCTGTATACACTGAAGCTTTCTTT
TRBV5-6	.	.	15	TRBJ2-7	CASSPTRWAPYEQYF	TGTGCCAGCAGCCCCACCCGGTGGGCCCCCTACGAGCAGTACTTC
TRBV28	TRBD1	.	16	TRBJ1-6	CASSLTSGQGNSPLHF	TGTGCCAGCAGTTTAACTTCCGGACAGGGAAATTCACCCCTCCACTTT
TRBV5-1	TRBD1	.	15	TRBJ1-5	CASSLEGQGNQPQHF	TGCGCCAGCAGCTTGGAGGGACAGGGGAATCAGCCCCAGCATTTT
TRBV18	.	.	12	TRBJ2-1	CASSPRRGEQFF	TGTGCCAGCTCACCACGTAGGGGTGAGCAGTTCTTC
TRBV7-9	.	.	16	TRBJ1-2	CASSFSGAGTNYGYTF	TGTGCCAGCAGCTTTAGTGGCGCAGGGACTAACTATGGCTACACCTTC
TRBV7-9	.	.	14	TRBJ1-2	CASSLPQLNYGYTF	TGTGCCAGCAGCTTACCACAGCTTAACTATGGCTACACCTTC